The 24 T cell receptor beta chains below were found in one sample sequenced in a study of blood T cell repertoires in COVID-19. The table came from immunoSEQ multiplex PCR; TCRdb's copy has only in-frame clones and leaves some out. There are roughly 140,000 clones in the sample; more than 80% occur only once, and 5.5% to 7% lies in the top ten. Source material: peripheral blood. These receptors were obtained from a human donor in a cohort sampled during active COVID-19.

This clone was counted between two and nine times. The V and J genes are TRBV12-3 or TRBV12-4 and TRBJ1-5, with unresolved D. Trimming left V 6 bases short and J 6 bases short, with 12 bases between. This CDR3 is built from 13 residues. The chain's CDR3 is CASSQSAGQPQHF. CDR3 bases: TGTGCCAGCAGCCAAAGTGCGGGTCAGCCCCAGCATTTT.

This clone showed up just a few times. V is TRBV5-8 and J is TRBJ1-5; the D is unclear. The CDR3 has 17 amino acids. The V and J ends lost 5 bases and 0 bases respectively, with 18 bases between them. Per germline, CDR1 SGHTS and CDR2 YDEGEE. The CDR3 protein is CASRNIEYPYSNQPQHF. Written as DNA, the CDR3 is TGTGCCAGCAGAAATATTGAGTATCCTTATAGCAATCAGCCCCAGCATTTT.

This chain links TRBV15 with TRBJ2-7, with 7 bases identical to TRBD2. Germline assignment: CDR1 LNHNV and CDR2 YYDKDF (reference sequence). J was trimmed by 9 bases and V by 5 bases; bases with no gene match: 10. The CDR3 spans 13 residues. The CDR3 loop reads CATSYGLRERQYF. The CDR3 DNA is TGTGCCACCAGCTATGGGTTGCGGGAGAGGCAGTACTTC. Variable domain in full (rest from reference TRBV15 and TRBJ2-7): DAMVIQNPRYQVTQFGKPVTLSCSQTLNHNVMYWYQQKSSQAPKLLFHYYDKDFNNEADTPDNFQSRRPNTSFCFLDIRSPGLGDTAMYLCATSYGLRERQYFGPGTRLTVT.

The gene calls are TRBV4-2 and TRBJ2-3; D is possibly TRBD1 (6 bases). Deletions cut 4 bases from V and 6 bases from J, with 8 bases between. The CDR3 totals 12 residues. In germline, CDR1 is LGHNA, CDR2 YNFKEQ. Written as DNA, the CDR3 is TGTGCCAGCAGCCCAGGGGTGGATACGCAGTATTTT. Translating gives CASSPGVDTQYF.

V gene TRBV21-1 combines with J gene TRBJ2-3; the table gives TRBD2 as D, unverified against the DNA. TRBV21-1 corresponds to a pseudogene. The CDR3 is 16 residues long. This CDR3 is CASSALAGGPPDTQYF. The DNA for the CDR3 is TGTGCCAGCAGCGCGCTGGCGGGGGGGCCACCAGATACGCAGTATTTT.

This rearrangement joins TRBV3-1 (or the pseudogene TRBV3-2) to TRBJ1-2; no reliable D call. From germline, CDR1 is LGHDT and CDR2 YNNKEL (reference sequence). Trimming left V 0 bases short and J 3 bases short, with 14 bases between. The CDR3 is 16 residues long. The chain's CDR3 is CASSQEQIPYHYGYTF. The CDR3, as DNA: TGTGCCAGCAGCCAAGAACAGATCCCCTACCACTATGGCTACACCTTC.

CDR3 bases: TGTGCCAGCAGTTACCCGACTAGCGGGGGGGCCGAACGAGAGACCCAGTACTTC. This codes for CASSYPTSGGAERETQYF. The chain combines TRBV6-2 or TRBV6-3 with TRBJ2-5, with 14 positions matching TRBD2. The CDR3 has 18 amino acids. Losses at the gene ends were 2 bases for V and 4 bases for J; bases not matched to a gene: 9. CDR1 and CDR2 from the germline V gene are MNHEY and SVGEGT.

This chain connects TRBV19 to TRBJ2-1; the match to TRBD2 covers 7 bases. V shed 5 bases, J shed 6 bases, and the junction held 7 bases outside the gene matches. CDR1 is LNHDA and CDR2 is SQIVND in the germline V gene (reference sequence). This CDR3 is 14 amino acids long. The CDR3: CASSEGLGRNEQFF. The CDR3 region has the DNA TGTGCCAGTAGTGAAGGACTAGGGCGCAATGAGCAGTTCTTC.

The chain carries TRBV5-1 and TRBJ1-3; 10 positions match TRBD1. Germline lookup yields CDR1 SGHRS and CDR2 YFSETQ. Unmatched junction bases numbered 7, after V lost 0 bases and J lost 1 base. This CDR3 has 18 residues. CDR3 bases: TGCGCCAGCAGCTTGGGGACAGGGGGTCTGGTTTCTGGAAACACCATATATTTT. It is translated as CASSLGTGGLVSGNTIYF.

J is TRBJ2-3 and V is TRBV6-2 or TRBV6-3; D perhaps matches TRBD2 (5 bases). This CDR3 is 18 amino acids long. Germline-derived CDR1 and CDR2 are MNHEY and SVGEGT. V gave up 4 bases and J gave up 0 bases, with 20 bases separating them. CDR3 sequence reads: CASSLVSVSDSSTDTQYF. The CDR3 region has the DNA TGTGCCAGCAGTTTAGTATCGGTCTCGGACTCTAGCACAGATACGCAGTATTTT.

V is TRBV4-1 and J is TRBJ1-1, with 7 bases matching TRBD1. Per germline, CDR1 MGHRA and CDR2 YSYEKL. V lost 5 bases to trimming and J lost 1 base; unmatched junction nucleotides: 7. The CDR3 runs 15 residues. The CDR3 loop is CASSRGGQANTEAFF. The CDR3 nucleotides are TGCGCCAGCAGCAGAGGCGGACAGGCGAACACTGAAGCTTTCTTT.

The chain is built from TRBV5-6 and TRBJ2-3; 7 bases agree with TRBD2. V shed 2 bases and J 5 bases; nucleotides not matched to a gene: 8. This CDR3 has 15 amino acids. Per the germline V gene, CDR1 is SGHDT and CDR2 is YYEEEE. The CDR3 loop is CASSFWSGALDTQYF. The CDR3, as DNA: TGTGCCAGCAGCTTCTGGAGCGGGGCGTTAGATACGCAGTATTTT. Full variable domain (missing parts from reference TRBV5-6 and TRBJ2-3): DAGVTQSPTHLIKTRGQQVTLRCSPKSGHDTVSWYQQALGQGPQFIFQYYEEEERQRGNFPDRFSGHQFPNYSSELNVNALLLGDSALYLCASSFWSGALDTQYFGPGTRLTVL.

The J gene is TRBJ1-5, the V gene TRBV5-4; 9 bases fit TRBD1. CDR1 and CDR2 from the germline V gene are SGHNT and YYREEE (reference sequence). The ends lost 4 bases at V and 3 bases at J; junction bases unmatched: 5. There are 15 residues in the CDR3. The CDR3 bases are TGTGCCAGCAGCACCGGACAGGGGATCAATCAGCCCCAGCATTTT. As protein: CASSTGQGINQPQHF.

This chain uses TRBV7-3 with TRBJ1-5; D is ambiguous. Trimming left V 6 bases short and J 0 bases short, with 6 bases between. CDR3 length: 13 amino acids. Germline loops: CDR1 SGHTA, CDR2 FQGTGA. The CDR3 coding sequence is TGTGCCAGCAGTCGAGATAGCAATCAGCCCCAGCATTTT. Its protein is CASSRDSNQPQHF.

V usage is TRBV5-6 and J usage is TRBJ1-5; 10 bases match TRBD1. This CDR3 has 16 amino acids. Germline V gene data show CDR1 as SGHDT and CDR2 as YYEEEE. V trimming: 2 bases; J trimming: 6 bases; junction bases outside the gene matches: 8. In nucleotides, the CDR3 is TGTGCCAGCAGCTTCCGGACAGGGGGGGTAAGTCAGCCCCAGCATTTT. Encoded protein: CASSFRTGGVSQPQHF.

This clone was detected a few times. The chain couples TRBV2 to TRBJ1-2; 10 bases are a match to TRBD1. The CDR3 is 13 amino acids. With V trimmed by 9 bases and J by 7 bases, 8 bases remained unmatched. The germline V gene encodes CDR1 SNHLY and CDR2 FYNNEI. The CDR3 DNA sequence: TGTGCCAGGGAAGGACAGGGGGTCGGTGGCTACACCTTC. Protein product: CAREGQGVGGYTF.

V is TRBV6-1 and J is TRBJ1-5, with a possible D match to TRBD1 (5 bases). There are 17 residues in the CDR3. The germline V and J ends were trimmed by 0 bases and 1 base, with 13 bases remaining between them. Per the germline V gene, CDR1 is MNHNS and CDR2 is SASEGT. The CDR3 DNA follows: TGTGCCAGCAGTGAAGCGAACAGGCTCGGCAGCAATCAGCCCCAGCATTTT. Translated, it gives CASSEANRLGSNQPQHF.

This chain links TRBV5-4 with TRBJ1-2; TRBD1 might be the D (5 bases). With 0 bases removed from V and 7 bases from J, the gap between germline ends came to 16 bases. The CDR3 has 15 amino acids. Germline-derived CDR1 and CDR2 are SGHNT and YYREEE (reference sequence). The CDR3: CASSLETAGKGGYTF. The CDR3 region has the DNA TGTGCCAGCAGCTTGGAGACGGCAGGGAAGGGTGGCTACACCTTC.

V usage is TRBV14 and J usage is TRBJ2-5; the match to TRBD2 covers 8 bases. The V gene's germline CDR1 is SGHDN and CDR2 FVKESK. This CDR3 is built from 16 residues. The trim removed 0 bases at V and 7 bases at J, leaving 10 bases unmatched. The CDR3 region has the DNA TGTGCCAGCAGCCAAGATAGGAGCGGGGGCCGGGGGACCCAGTACTTC. As protein: CASSQDRSGGRGTQYF.

The chain couples TRBV11-3 to TRBJ2-3, with 8 bases fitting TRBD2. CDR1 SGHNT and CDR2 YENEEA come from the germline V gene. V was pared by 5 bases and J by 4 bases, with 8 bases of the junction left unmatched. This CDR3 is 15 amino acids long. CDR3 loop: CASSPTSVPADTQYF. As DNA, the CDR3 is TGTGCCAGCAGCCCGACTAGCGTGCCCGCAGATACGCAGTATTTT.

With respect to this clone: This sample includes further DNA sequences coding for the same CDR3. The V and J genes are TRBV3-1 (or the pseudogene TRBV3-2) and TRBJ2-5, with D perhaps TRBD2 (6 bases). Germline CDR1 is LGHDT and CDR2 is YNNKEL (reference sequence). V lost 0 bases and J 4 bases, leaving 12 bases between the germline ends. This CDR3 spans 15 amino acids. In DNA, the CDR3 is TGTGCCAGCAGCCAAGATCCCGGGGGAGGAGAGACCCAGTACTTC. It encodes CASSQDPGGGETQYF.

The chain links TRBV13 to TRBJ2-3, with unresolved D. Trimming pared 3 bases from V and 0 bases from J, leaving 7 bases between. Germline CDR1 reads PRHDT; CDR2 reads FYEKMQ (reference sequence). CDR3 length equals 14 residues. Written as DNA, the CDR3 is TGTGCCAGCAGCTTGGGCAGAAGCACAGATACGCAGTATTTT. This gives the protein CASSLGRSTDTQYF.

The gene calls are TRBV19 and TRBJ1-1; a weak D match, TRBD1 (6 bases). Germline V gene data show CDR1 as LNHDA and CDR2 as SQIVND (reference sequence). This CDR3 comprises 15 residues. The V gene lost 6 bases and the J gene lost 4 bases, with 18 bases spanning the gap. The CDR3 DNA reads TGTGCCAGTAGGGAACAGGGAACAATGAGCACTGAAGCTTTCTTT. Its protein product is CASREQGTMSTEAFF.

In its sample, this clone was seen once. This chain connects TRBV5-1 to TRBJ2-2; 10 nucleotides line up with TRBD2. Germline lookup yields CDR1 SGHRS and CDR2 YFSETQ. CDR3 size: 19 residues. V was pared by 0 bases and J by 0 bases, with 8 bases of the junction left unmatched. This CDR3 is CASSLDPAGGFANTGELFF. As DNA, the CDR3 is TGCGCCAGCAGCTTGGATCCAGCGGGGGGGTTCGCGAACACCGGGGAGCTGTTTTTT.